This T cell receptor (beta chain) was sequenced during a study of spatial heterogeneity in lung cancer. Study-level findings and limits: Resection saw ubiquitous expanded tumor TCRs appear in blood more than follow-up did.

This clonotype was observed many times. Its specificity is not known. Time point: sample taken at primary tumor resection. From tumor, nontumor lung or frozen PBMC, whole RNA was taken unsorted for sequencing. TCRdb re-derived calls from the 5' RACE reads in MiXCR, one entry per CDR3 protein. The sample shows tens of thousands of distinct CDR3 sequences, about 7% of them seen only once. Germline V gene data show CDR1 as KGHDR and CDR2 as SFDVKD. The CDR3 is 13 residues long. Trimming removed 3 bases from V and 1 base from J, with 5 bases in between. The material sequenced was PBMCs, taken at surgery. This clonotype originated in a male donor with early-stage non-small cell lung cancer. V usage is TRBV24-1 and J usage is TRBJ2-5, with unresolved D. The CDR3 nucleotides are TGTGCCACCAGTGATCGCGGCCAAGAGACCCAGTACTTC. Protein product: CATSDRGQETQYF.